One sample yielded the 6 T cell receptor beta chains listed below, sequenced in a study of technical replicates of blood from a few donors. Here immunoSEQ multiplex PCR was the method, and the copy in TCRdb shows in-frame clones only, minus some. In the table there are some 62,000 clones, more than 70% of which are singletons. Specimen: PBMCs. The receptors were gathered from a human donor in good health. Some clones in this sample may be carry-over from other donors' samples.

The V and J genes are TRBV6-6 and TRBJ1-2, with a tentative D call TRBD1 (6 bases). V lost 8 bases to trimming and J lost 5 bases, with 9 bases between them. Germline lookup yields CDR1 MNHNY and CDR2 SVGAGI (reference sequence). The CDR3 totals 11 residues. The CDR3, as DNA: TGTGCCAGCCACGGACAGTATGGCTACACCTTC. Amino acids: CASHGQYGYTF.

The CDR3 nucleotides are TGTGCCAGCAGCCTCGCGGGAGGACCATTAGAGACCCAGTACTTC. Translation: CASSLAGGPLETQYF. The chain couples TRBV9 to TRBJ2-5; TRBD2 matches 8 bases. The CDR3 runs to 15 residues. V lost 4 bases and J lost 4; bases outside the gene matches: 9. The V gene's germline CDR1 is SGDLS and CDR2 YYNGEE.

The chain has TRBV25-1 and TRBJ1-4, with D possibly being TRBD1 (5 bases). This CDR3 contains 15 residues. Germline V gene data show CDR1 as MGHDK and CDR2 as SYGVNS. V lost 1 base and J lost 8, with 14 bases in between. The CDR3 spells CASSEFGERGEKLFF. CDR3 bases: TGTGCCAGCAGTGAATTTGGAGAAAGGGGAGAAAAACTGTTTTTT.

J is TRBJ2-7 and V is TRBV6-5; D uncertain. This CDR3 region has 11 residues. Trimming took off 7 bases at V and 9 bases at J, with 13 bases between the two ends. Germline V CDR1 and CDR2: MNHEY, SVGAGI. CDR3 sequence: CASTDRVGQYF. CDR3 nucleotide sequence: TGTGCCAGCACCGACCGGGTCGGGCAGTACTTC.

This rearrangement joins TRBV28 to TRBJ1-5; tentative D call: TRBD1 (5 bases). The CDR3 has 14 residues. The germline V gene encodes CDR1 MDHEN and CDR2 SYDVKM. The germline V and J ends were trimmed by 9 bases and 0 bases, with 12 bases remaining between them. The CDR3 region is CASGQPYSNQPQHF. The CDR3 bases are TGTGCCAGTGGACAACCATATAGCAATCAGCCCCAGCATTTT.

The rearrangement links TRBV5-4 to TRBJ1-1; the match to TRBD1 covers 7 bases. There are 14 residues in the CDR3. J gave up 0 bases and V 6 bases, and 5 bases lay outside the gene matches. CDR1 and CDR2 (germline): SGHNT, YYREEE (reference sequence). The CDR3 DNA sequence: TGTGCCAGCACCCTTCAGGGGGTGAACACTGAAGCTTTCTTT. This translates into CASTLQGVNTEAFF.